A selection of T cell receptor beta chains follows, all from one sample in a study of blood T cells in healthy people across ages. TCRdb passed the 5' RACE reads through MiXCR, listing each CDR3 protein once. Of 1.5 million to 2 million distinct CDR3 sequences in the sample, 34% were seen once. Sequenced sample: blood. The receptors originated from a young woman in good health. CDR3s include the opening cysteine and the closing phenylalanine or tryptophan. Fields, in order: V gene, J gene, clone size, D gene, CDR3 length, CDR3 DNA, CDR3 protein. A D gene is named only where the DNA matches it firmly. Not every row has a clone size; where given, it reads once, few, many or a size class.

v_call: TRBV5-1; j_call: TRBJ2-7; clone_size: few; d_call: NA; cdr3_length: 15; cdr3_nt: TGCGCCAGCAGTGGGGGGGCAGTCCTACCCTACGAGCAGTACTTC; cdr3_aa: CASSGGAVLPYEQYF
v_call: TRBV15; j_call: TRBJ2-1; clone_size: NA; d_call: TRBD2; cdr3_length: 15; cdr3_nt: TGTGCCACCAGCAGAGGTCTTAGCGGGAGTAATGAGCAGTTCTTC; cdr3_aa: CATSRGLSGSNEQFF
v_call: TRBV2; j_call: TRBJ2-5; clone_size: NA; d_call: TRBD1; cdr3_length: 15; cdr3_nt: TGTGCCAGCAGTGAAGGGGACAGGCTCAAAGAGACCCAGTACTTC; cdr3_aa: CASSEGDRLKETQYF
v_call: TRBV7-9; j_call: TRBJ2-7; clone_size: many; d_call: NA; cdr3_length: 14; cdr3_nt: TGTGCCAGCAGCTCATCGGTGGCGGGATACGAGCAGTACTTC; cdr3_aa: CASSSSVAGYEQYF
v_call: TRBV7-9; j_call: TRBJ2-1; clone_size: NA; d_call: NA; cdr3_length: 12; cdr3_nt: TGTGCCAGCGGAGAAATCTACAATGAGCAGTTCTTC; cdr3_aa: CASGEIYNEQFF
v_call: TRBV6-5; j_call: TRBJ1-5; clone_size: NA; d_call: NA; cdr3_length: 14; cdr3_nt: TGTGCCAGCGCAGCTACTTTTAGCAATCAGCCCCAGCATTTT; cdr3_aa: CASAATFSNQPQHF
v_call: TRBV6-5; j_call: TRBJ2-3; clone_size: NA; d_call: TRBD1; cdr3_length: 14; cdr3_nt: TGTGCCAGCAAGGGGGCAGGGAGCCTAGATACGCAGTATTTT; cdr3_aa: CASKGAGSLDTQYF
v_call: TRBV21-1; j_call: TRBJ2-3; clone_size: few; d_call: NA; cdr3_length: 15; cdr3_nt: TGTGCCAGCACCTACCTAGCGGGAGGGCCAGATACGCAGTATTTT; cdr3_aa: CASTYLAGGPDTQYF
v_call: TRBV21-1; j_call: TRBJ2-1; clone_size: few; d_call: NA; cdr3_length: 14; cdr3_nt: TGTGCCAGTAGCAAACCCGACAGAAACAATGAGCAGTTCTTC; cdr3_aa: CASSKPDRNNEQFF
v_call: TRBV6-4; j_call: TRBJ1-2; clone_size: few; d_call: NA; cdr3_length: 15; cdr3_nt: TGTGCCAGCAGTGACTCGAAAAGGGTGGCCGGGGGCTACACCTTC; cdr3_aa: CASSDSKRVAGGYTF
v_call: TRBV12-3/TRBV12-4; j_call: TRBJ2-5; clone_size: many; d_call: NA; cdr3_length: 13; cdr3_nt: TGTGCCAGCAGTTTGTGGGACCGGGAGACCCAGTACTTC; cdr3_aa: CASSLWDRETQYF
v_call: TRBV12-3/TRBV12-4; j_call: TRBJ2-1; clone_size: few; d_call: NA; cdr3_length: 17; cdr3_nt: TGTGCCAGCAGTCTGCCAATGGGGGGGCGCTGGTACAATGAGCAGTTCTTC; cdr3_aa: CASSLPMGGRWYNEQFF
v_call: TRBV28; j_call: TRBJ1-5; clone_size: NA; d_call: NA; cdr3_length: 14; cdr3_nt: TGTGCCAGCAGCCGGCGACCTCGCAATCAGCCCCAGCATTTT; cdr3_aa: CASSRRPRNQPQHF
v_call: TRBV7-9; j_call: TRBJ2-7; clone_size: NA; d_call: NA; cdr3_length: 14; cdr3_nt: TGTGCCAGCAGCTCGATCGACAGGTACAATGAGCAGTACTTC; cdr3_aa: CASSSIDRYNEQYF
v_call: TRBV24-1; j_call: TRBJ2-1; clone_size: NA; d_call: NA; cdr3_length: 13; cdr3_nt: TGTGCCACCAGTGACCCTAGCAGGAATGAGCAGTTCTTC; cdr3_aa: CATSDPSRNEQFF
v_call: TRBV5-6; j_call: TRBJ1-1; clone_size: NA; d_call: TRBD1; cdr3_length: 14; cdr3_nt: TGTGCCAGCAGCTCCGGGACAGGGGGATCTGAAGCTTTCTTT; cdr3_aa: CASSSGTGGSEAFF
v_call: TRBV11-3; j_call: TRBJ2-1; clone_size: few; d_call: TRBD1; cdr3_length: 16; cdr3_nt: TGTGCCAGCAGCTTAGTCGGGACAGGCCAGTACAATGAGCAGTTCTTC; cdr3_aa: CASSLVGTGQYNEQFF
v_call: TRBV27; j_call: TRBJ2-7; clone_size: NA; d_call: NA; cdr3_length: 15; cdr3_nt: TGTGCCAGCACCCTGACTAGTCCTTCCTACAACGAGCAGTACTTC; cdr3_aa: CASTLTSPSYNEQYF
v_call: TRBV5-1; j_call: TRBJ2-7; clone_size: NA; d_call: NA; cdr3_length: 14; cdr3_nt: TGCGCCAGCAGCTTGCCGGATGGGGAATACGAGCAGTACTTC; cdr3_aa: CASSLPDGEYEQYF
v_call: TRBV20-1; j_call: TRBJ2-7; clone_size: NA; d_call: TRBD1; cdr3_length: 14; cdr3_nt: TGCAGTGGTCGGGAAAGGGGGCCAAACTACGAGCAGTACTTC; cdr3_aa: CSGRERGPNYEQYF
v_call: TRBV29-1; j_call: TRBJ2-1; clone_size: NA; d_call: TRBD1; cdr3_length: 15; cdr3_nt: TGCAGCGCCCGGACAGGGTTTGACTCCTACAATGAGCAGTTCTTC; cdr3_aa: CSARTGFDSYNEQFF
v_call: TRBV20-1; j_call: TRBJ2-3; clone_size: few; d_call: NA; cdr3_length: 14; cdr3_nt: TGCAGTGCTTCCCTGGGCGATGGCACAGATACGCAGTATTTT; cdr3_aa: CSASLGDGTDTQYF
v_call: TRBV4-1; j_call: TRBJ2-7; clone_size: NA; d_call: NA; cdr3_length: 16; cdr3_nt: TGCGCCAGCAGCCAATCCTGGACTGGCGGCACCTACGAGCAGTACTTC; cdr3_aa: CASSQSWTGGTYEQYF
v_call: TRBV30; j_call: TRBJ2-1; clone_size: NA; d_call: NA; cdr3_length: 14; cdr3_nt: TGTGCCTGGAGGACGACTACCTCCTACAATGAGCAGTTCTTC; cdr3_aa: CAWRTTTSYNEQFF
v_call: TRBV29-1; j_call: TRBJ2-3; clone_size: NA; d_call: NA; cdr3_length: 15; cdr3_nt: TGCAGCGTTGAGGGGGCCCAAAGTAGCACAGATACGCAGTATTTT; cdr3_aa: CSVEGAQSSTDTQYF
v_call: TRBV7-9; j_call: TRBJ2-3; clone_size: NA; d_call: TRBD2; cdr3_length: 17; cdr3_nt: TGTGCCAGCAGCCCTTTCGGCGGGGGGGCCATTCTAGATACGCAGTATTTT; cdr3_aa: CASSPFGGGAILDTQYF